The 31 T cell receptor beta chains below come from one sample, sequenced in a study of blood T cell repertoires in COVID-19 (dated by TCRdb to 2018 to 2020). Libraries were constructed by the immunoSEQ multiplex PCR assay. TCRdb limited this immuneACCESS table to in-frame rearrangements with V and J called. A share of clones is missing; checked studies link under half to unresolved V genes, and the rest is unexplained. The sample table shows a few hundred thousand clones, and roughly 80% are seen once. The ten largest clones add up to approximately 3.8% of the sample. Sequencing input: peripheral blood. The receptors here all came from a woman between 50 and 59 years old with active or convalescent COVID-19.

V gene TRBV2 combines with J gene TRBJ1-5; D gene ambiguous. The germline gives CDR1 SNHLY, CDR2 FYNNEI. The CDR3 has 13 amino acids. V lost 8 bases to trimming and J lost 2 bases, with 10 bases between them. The CDR3 reads CASLGVGNQPQHF. Here the CDR3 DNA reads TGTGCCAGCCTGGGCGTGGGCAATCAGCCCCAGCATTTT.

V usage is TRBV21-1 and J usage is TRBJ1-5; the D call in the table, TRBD1, was not verified against the DNA. TRBV21-1 is flagged as a pseudogene. The length of the CDR3 is 17 residues. The CDR3 here is CASSKNDAGADNQPQHF. In nucleotides, the CDR3 is TGTGCCAGCAGCAAAAATGACGCAGGGGCAGACAATCAGCCCCAGCATTTT.

The J gene is TRBJ2-1, the V gene TRBV7-9; D is ambiguous. Germline loops: CDR1 SEHNR, CDR2 FQNEAQ (reference sequence). V was cut by 5 bases and J by 1 base, with 9 bases left in between. The CDR3 is made up of 14 amino acids. CDR3 coding DNA: TGTGCCAGCAGCCGAAGCGCATCCTACAATGAGCAGTTCTTC. Its protein is CASSRSASYNEQFF.

This clone came up once. The chain couples TRBV7-2 to TRBJ2-5; 9 positions agree with TRBD1. CDR3 length equals 14 residues. Looked up from germline, CDR1 is SGHTA and CDR2 is FQGNSA. Trimming took 0 bases from V and 9 from J; bases not matched to a gene: 5. Here the CDR3 DNA reads TGTGCCAGCAGCTTAGCCCGACAGGGGGGGGCCCAGTACTTC. Translation: CASSLARQGGAQYF. Together with reference TRBV7-2 and TRBJ2-5, the CDR3 gives the full variable domain: GAGVSQSPSNKVTEKGKDVELRCDPISGHTALYWYRQSLGQGLEFLIYFQGNSAPDKSGLPSDRFSAERTGGSVSTLTIQRTQQEDSAVYLCASSLARQGGAQYFGPGTRLLVL.

The rearrangement links TRBV28 to TRBJ1-2; D perhaps matches TRBD1 (5 bases). Germline-derived CDR1 and CDR2 are MDHEN and SYDVKM. V was pared by 5 bases and J by 1 base, with 11 bases between. The CDR3 is made up of 14 amino acids. CDR3 sequence (DNA): TGTGCCAGCAGTCACGACAGCCATAACTATGGCTACACCTTC. It encodes CASSHDSHNYGYTF.

J is TRBJ2-1 and V is TRBV19; 13 bases are shared with TRBD2. This CDR3 has 13 residues. With V trimmed by 5 bases and J by 15 bases, 7 bases remained unmatched. Germline V gene data show CDR1 as LNHDA and CDR2 as SQIVND (reference sequence). The CDR3 nucleotides read TGTGCCAGTAGTGATTCTAGACTAGCGGGAGGGTTCTTC. Translating gives CASSDSRLAGGFF.

In its sample, this clone was seen a few times. The chain links TRBV6-5 to TRBJ1-1, with D maybe TRBD1 (5 bases). Germline V CDR1 and CDR2: MNHEY, SVGAGI. Trimming shortened V by 8 bases and J by 6 bases, and 16 bases separated the two germline ends. The CDR3 sequence is 13 residues long. CDR3: CASAVQGISEAFF. The CDR3 region has the DNA TGTGCCAGCGCCGTCCAGGGAATCTCTGAAGCTTTCTTT.

V usage is TRBV15 and J usage is TRBJ2-3, with 9 bases fitting TRBD1. Trimming removed 3 bases from V and 3 bases from J; junction bases left unmatched: 4. The CDR3 consists of 15 residues. CDR1 and CDR2 (germline): LNHNV, YYDKDF (reference sequence). The CDR3 here is CATSRRQGVTDTQYF. CDR3 DNA sequence: TGTGCCACCAGCAGGAGACAGGGGGTGACAGATACGCAGTATTTT.

J is TRBJ2-7 and V is TRBV7-8, with D unclear. The V and J ends lost 1 base and 3 bases respectively, with 10 bases between them. Germline values: CDR1 SGHVS, CDR2 FQNEAQ. The CDR3 runs to 14 residues. DNA of the CDR3: TGTGCCAGCAGCTTAGTTAGCAGTTACTACGAGCAGTACTTC. Translation: CASSLVSSYYEQYF.

This rearrangement joins TRBV5-8 to TRBJ1-1, with 11 nucleotides matching TRBD1. The CDR3 runs 15 residues. From germline, CDR1 is SGHTS and CDR2 YDEGEE. V lost 5 bases to trimming and J lost 5 bases; unmatched junction nucleotides: 8. The CDR3 region is CASSSTGTGGTEAFF. The CDR3, as DNA: TGTGCCAGCAGTTCGACCGGGACAGGGGGGACTGAAGCTTTCTTT.

The chain is built from TRBV9 and TRBJ2-7; D ambiguous. Germline CDR1 and CDR2: SGDLS and YYNGEE. Trimming removed 3 bases from V and 2 bases from J, with 12 bases in between. The CDR3 spans 14 residues. This CDR3 reads CASSERLPPYEQYF. In DNA, the CDR3 is TGTGCCAGCAGCGAGCGACTGCCTCCCTACGAGCAGTACTTC.

The V call is TRBV5-1, the J call TRBJ2-7; D remains unclear. This CDR3 has 14 amino acids. V was shortened by 0 bases and J by 5 bases, with 12 bases between the two germline ends. Per the germline V gene, CDR1 is SGHRS and CDR2 is YFSETQ. The CDR3 sequence: CASSLGPQSDEQYF. Written as DNA, the CDR3 is TGCGCCAGCAGCTTGGGCCCTCAAAGCGACGAGCAGTACTTC.

The J gene is TRBJ2-1, the V gene TRBV11-1, with 8 bases that match TRBD1. The V and J ends lost 5 bases and 7 bases, in that order; junction bases with no gene match: 7. The CDR3 length is 14 residues. Germline V CDR1 and CDR2: SGHAT, FQDESV (reference sequence). CDR3 amino acids: CASSHRTGINEQFF. The CDR3 region has the DNA TGTGCCAGCAGCCACCGGACAGGGATAAATGAGCAGTTCTTC. The whole variable domain, filled in from reference TRBV11-1 and TRBJ2-1, reads EAEVAQSPRYKITEKSQAVAFWCDPISGHATLYWYRQILGQGPELLVQFQDESVVDDSQLPKDRFSAERLKGVDSTLKIQPAELGDSAMYLCASSHRTGINEQFFGPGTRLTVL.

Only one count was recorded for this clone. The chain uses TRBV24-1 and TRBJ2-2; 12 bases match TRBD1. The V gene end was trimmed by 4 bases and the J gene end by 5 bases; junction bases not matched to a gene: 7. The CDR3 spans 17 residues. The germline CDR1 and CDR2 sequences are KGHDR and SFDVKD. CDR3 protein: CATSDPPGQGATGELFF. The CDR3 nucleotides are TGTGCCACCAGTGACCCCCCGGGACAGGGGGCGACCGGGGAGCTGTTTTTT.

The table lists this clone with a count of one. The J gene is TRBJ1-1, the V gene TRBV5-1, with D tentatively TRBD1 (6 bases). The CDR3 length is 14 residues. The germline V and J ends were trimmed by 4 bases and 1 base, with 11 bases remaining between them. Germline values: CDR1 SGHRS, CDR2 YFSETQ. The CDR3 coding sequence is TGCGCCAGCAGCCAGACGGGACAGAACACTGAAGCTTTCTTT. Amino acid sequence: CASSQTGQNTEAFF.

This chain uses TRBV27 with TRBJ2-7, with D possibly being TRBD2 (6 bases). CDR1 MNHEY and CDR2 SMNVEV come from the germline V gene (reference sequence). Trimming removed 7 bases from V and 5 bases from J, with 18 bases in between. This CDR3 has 14 residues. The CDR3 loop is CASTGGDKPNEQYF. CDR3 sequence (DNA): TGTGCCAGCACCGGGGGAGACAAACCGAACGAGCAGTACTTC.

This rearrangement joins TRBV11-2 to TRBJ1-1; D not resolved. The CDR3 has 14 amino acids. Trimming pared 0 bases from V and 0 bases from J, leaving 5 bases between. The germline V gene has CDR1 SGHAT and CDR2 FQNNGV. CDR3 sequence (DNA): TGTGCCAGCAGCTTAGATCGGTTGAACACTGAAGCTTTCTTT. Amino acids: CASSLDRLNTEAFF.

The chain carries TRBV11-2 and TRBJ2-7; 8 bases match TRBD1. Germline values: CDR1 SGHAT, CDR2 FQNNGV. J was trimmed by 3 bases and V by 4 bases; bases with no gene match: 5. CDR3 length: 14 amino acids. The CDR3 region is CASSYRDRLYEQYF. CDR3 in DNA: TGTGCCAGCAGCTATCGGGACAGGCTCTACGAGCAGTACTTC.

This sequence joins TRBV5-4 and TRBJ2-5, with 11 bases identical to TRBD2. The CDR3 consists of 16 residues. Per germline, CDR1 SGHNT and CDR2 YYREEE (reference sequence). The V gene end was trimmed by 4 bases and the J gene end by 2 bases; junction bases not matched to a gene: 7. CDR3 region: CASSDPGLAVQETQYF. The CDR3 DNA is TGTGCCAGCAGCGATCCGGGACTAGCGGTACAAGAGACCCAGTACTTC.

The V call is TRBV5-8, the J call TRBJ1-4; TRBD1 matches at 10 bases. The V segment lost 3 bases and the J segment 1 base; nucleotides outside the gene matches: 15. The CDR3 runs to 20 residues. CDR1 is SGHTS, CDR2 YDEGEE, per germline. The CDR3 DNA reads TGTGCCAGCAGCTGGGGCCTGGGGACAGGGGATTTAGGAACTAATGAAAAACTGTTTTTT. This encodes CASSWGLGTGDLGTNEKLFF.

The rearrangement links TRBV25-1 to TRBJ1-2; 9 nucleotides match TRBD1. This CDR3 is built from 13 residues. V trimming: 6 bases; J trimming: 8 bases; junction bases outside the gene matches: 7. Germline V gene lookup returns CDR1 MGHDK and CDR2 SYGVNS. CDR3 in DNA: TGTGCCAGCAGACTAACAGGGGGCGAAGGCTACACCTTC. Its protein product is CASRLTGGEGYTF.

The V call is TRBV15, the J call TRBJ1-1; D perhaps matches TRBD1 (5 bases). V lost 1 base and J lost 8, with 11 bases in between. The CDR3 length is 13 residues. Germline-derived CDR1 and CDR2 are LNHNV and YYDKDF (reference sequence). The CDR3 sequence is CATSRVQAKEAFF. The CDR3 DNA follows: TGTGCCACCAGCAGAGTACAGGCCAAGGAAGCTTTCTTT.

DNA for the CDR3: TGCGCCAGCAGCCAAGGCTTAGCATTGAACACTGAAGCTTTCTTT. Residues: CASSQGLALNTEAFF. The rearrangement links TRBV4-1 to TRBJ1-1; no firm D call. The CDR3 loop spans 15 amino acids. Germline assignment: CDR1 MGHRA and CDR2 YSYEKL. Between the trimmed V and J ends, which lost 1 base and 0 bases, there was a span of 9 bases.

V is TRBV7-8 and J is TRBJ2-2, with 9 positions matching TRBD1. V lost 3 bases and J lost 3; bases outside the gene matches: 5. Germline CDR1 SGHVS, CDR2 FQNEAQ. The CDR3 is 16 residues long. The CDR3 reads CASSFPDRGYTGELFF. The CDR3 DNA is TGTGCCAGCAGCTTTCCGGACAGGGGATACACCGGGGAGCTGTTTTTT.

The table lists this clone with a count of one. This chain connects TRBV27 to TRBJ2-1, with TRBD1 matching over 9 bases. CDR1 is MNHEY and CDR2 is SMNVEV in the germline V gene (reference sequence). CDR3 length equals 12 residues. J lost 14 bases, V lost 4 bases, and 6 bases had no gene match. For the CDR3, the DNA is TGTGCCAGCAGTTACAACAGGGGGCGGGAGTTCTTC. Translation: CASSYNRGREFF.

V usage is TRBV5-1 and J usage is TRBJ1-4; no firm D call. This CDR3 has 14 residues. Germline V gives CDR1 SGHRS, CDR2 YFSETQ. The germline V and J ends were trimmed by 5 bases and 0 bases, with 8 bases remaining between them. The CDR3 protein is CASREGATNEKLFF. CDR3 DNA: TGCGCCAGCAGGGAGGGCGCAACTAATGAAAAACTGTTTTTT.

This chain connects TRBV10-3 to TRBJ2-7, with D maybe TRBD1 (7 bases). V was cut by 9 bases and J by 0 bases, with 15 bases left in between. This CDR3 has 14 amino acids. Germline CDR1 ENHRY, CDR2 SYGVKD. The CDR3 spells CAITGTAGSYEQYF. The CDR3 DNA follows: TGTGCCATAACCGGGACAGCGGGCTCCTACGAGCAGTACTTC.

CDR3 residues: CAIPQTLRGRQETQYF. As DNA, the CDR3 is TGTGCCATCCCTCAAACCTTAAGAGGCCGCCAAGAGACCCAGTACTTC. The rearrangement links TRBV2 to TRBJ2-5; no clear D. Germline values: CDR1 SNHLY, CDR2 FYNNEI. The CDR3 has 16 residues. V was clipped by 10 bases and J by 1 base, with 22 bases between them.

The CDR3 coding sequence is TGCAGCGTTGGGGCGCACAGTTCAGAAGCTTTCTTT. Its translation: CSVGAHSSEAFF. The J gene is TRBJ1-1, the V gene TRBV29-1; D is unclear. V was shortened by 4 bases and J by 8 bases, with 14 bases between the two germline ends. The V gene's germline CDR1 is SQVTM and CDR2 ANQGSEA. The CDR3 consists of 12 residues. The full variable domain, its missing parts supplied by reference TRBV29-1 and TRBJ1-1, is SAVISQKPSRDICQRGTSLTIQCQVDSQVTMMFWYRQQPGQSLTLIATANQGSEATYESGFVIDKFPISRPNLTFSTLTVSNMSPEDSSIYLCSVGAHSSEAFFGQGTRLTVV.

The rearrangement links TRBV7-9 to TRBJ1-1; 9 bases are a match to TRBD1. V shed 6 bases and J 2 bases; nucleotides not matched to a gene: 7. Germline loops: CDR1 SEHNR, CDR2 FQNEAQ (reference sequence). The CDR3 is 15 residues long. This CDR3 is CASRPDRGVNTEAFF. CDR3 nucleotide sequence: TGTGCCAGCAGACCTGACAGGGGGGTCAACACTGAAGCTTTCTTT.

The rearrangement joins TRBV30 to TRBJ1-1; D is possibly TRBD1 (6 bases). This CDR3 is 16 amino acids long. Trimming cost V 2 bases and J 2 bases, with 18 bases left between them. Germline V gene lookup returns CDR1 GTSNPN and CDR2 SVGIG (reference sequence). This chain's CDR3 is CAWSRGGAYDNTEAFF. The CDR3 DNA follows: TGTGCCTGGAGTAGGGGGGGGGCTTATGACAACACTGAAGCTTTCTTT.